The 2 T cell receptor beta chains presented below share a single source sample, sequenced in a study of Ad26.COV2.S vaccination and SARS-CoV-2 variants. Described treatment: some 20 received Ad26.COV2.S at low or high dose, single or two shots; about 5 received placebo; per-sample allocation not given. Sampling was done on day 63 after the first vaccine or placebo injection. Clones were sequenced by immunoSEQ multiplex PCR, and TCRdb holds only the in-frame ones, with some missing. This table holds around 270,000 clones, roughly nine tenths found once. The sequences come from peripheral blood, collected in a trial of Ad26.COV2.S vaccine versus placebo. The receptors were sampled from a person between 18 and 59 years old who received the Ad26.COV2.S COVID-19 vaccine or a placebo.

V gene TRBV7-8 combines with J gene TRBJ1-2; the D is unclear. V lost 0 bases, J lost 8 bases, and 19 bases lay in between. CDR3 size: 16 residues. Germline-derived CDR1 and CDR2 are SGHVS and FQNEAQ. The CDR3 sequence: CASSLAPRGVYGGYTF. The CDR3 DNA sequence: TGTGCCAGCAGCTTAGCCCCGCGGGGAGTCTATGGAGGCTACACCTTC.

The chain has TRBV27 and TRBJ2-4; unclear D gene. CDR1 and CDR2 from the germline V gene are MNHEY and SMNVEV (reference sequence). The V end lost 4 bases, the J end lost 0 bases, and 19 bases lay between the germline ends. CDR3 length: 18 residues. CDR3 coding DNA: TGTGCCAGCAGTTCATCCCCGTGGACCCCTGGAGCCAAAAACATTCAGTACTTC. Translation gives CASSSSPWTPGAKNIQYF.